The 9 T cell receptor beta chains presented below share a single source sample, sequenced in a study of T cells in Graves' hyperthyroidism and ophthalmopathy. RNA transcripts gave rise to amplified TCR beta CDR3 regions. Carried out on the TCR CDR3, a first-round RT-PCR used the HTBI primer set. MiXCR was run by TCRdb on the multiplex PCR reads, yielding one entry per CDR3 protein. The table shows under 300,000 distinct CDR3 sequences, with nearly 15% occurring only once. The sequencing sample was made of blood. The receptors were sampled from a woman in her forties or fifties with Graves' hyperthyroidism that later progressed to Graves' ophthalmopathy.

The chain links TRBV6-2 or TRBV6-3 to TRBJ2-2; 7 bases fit TRBD1. J was trimmed by 3 bases and V by 0 bases; bases with no gene match: 10. The CDR3 totals 18 residues. The V gene's germline CDR1 is MNHEY and CDR2 SVGEGT. The CDR3: CASSYSLTRDRYTGELFF. DNA for the CDR3: TGTGCCAGCAGTTACTCGCTAACCCGGGACAGATACACCGGGGAGCTGTTTTTT.

This clonotype was observed at least ten times. The chain is built from TRBV20-1 and TRBJ2-1; tentative D call: TRBD2 (5 bases). Germline-derived CDR1 and CDR2 are DFQATT and SNEGSKA (reference sequence). V was clipped by 2 bases and J by 3 bases, with 11 bases between them. This CDR3 is built from 14 residues. CDR3 sequence (DNA): TGCAGTGCTAGAAGAGGGAGAAGCTACAATGAGCAGTTCTTC. It yields the protein CSARRGRSYNEQFF.

This clonotype has ten or more counts. This rearrangement joins TRBV2 to TRBJ2-1; 9 nucleotides agree with TRBD1. The CDR3 contains 15 residues. Germline CDR1 and CDR2: SNHLY and FYNNEI. After removal of 4 bases from V and 3 bases from J, the junction contained 4 bases not matched to a gene. CDR3 nucleotides: TGTGCCAGCAGTGGGGGACAGGGTTTCTACAATGAGCAGTTCTTC. Translation: CASSGGQGFYNEQFF.

This clonotype was counted many times. V is TRBV6-1 and J is TRBJ2-7, with TRBD1 matching over 8 bases. From germline, CDR1 is MNHNS and CDR2 SASEGT. Trimming took 6 bases from V and 1 from J; bases not matched to a gene: 8. The CDR3 spans 15 residues. The chain's CDR3 is CASRNGQGRSYEQYF. DNA of the CDR3: TGTGCCAGCAGAAATGGACAGGGAAGGTCCTACGAGCAGTACTTC.

This clonotype was observed a few times. V is TRBV9 and J is TRBJ2-3; no clear D. Trimming shortened V by 0 bases and J by 4 bases, and 9 bases separated the two germline ends. The germline CDR1 and CDR2 sequences are SGDLS and YYNGEE. There are 14 residues in the CDR3. CDR3: CASSVDGDPDTQYF. CDR3 DNA sequence: TGTGCCAGCAGCGTAGATGGAGATCCAGATACGCAGTATTTT.

The V call is TRBV9, the J call TRBJ2-1; D possibly corresponds to TRBD1 (7 bases). Per the germline V gene, CDR1 is SGDLS and CDR2 is YYNGEE. The V and J ends lost 0 bases and 5 bases respectively, with 9 bases between them. This CDR3 is 14 amino acids long. In nucleotides, the CDR3 is TGTGCCAGCAGCGTAGCAGGGGGGCACAATGAGCAGTTCTTC. It yields the protein CASSVAGGHNEQFF.

This clonotype has ten or more counts. The V gene is TRBV29-1, the J gene TRBJ2-3, with a tentative D call TRBD2 (5 bases). This CDR3 spans 12 amino acids. Germline CDR1 SQVTM, CDR2 ANQGSEA. V lost 5 bases and J lost 6, with 12 bases in between. DNA of the CDR3: TGCAGCGTTCTCACTAGTGCCGATACGCAGTATTTT. Amino acids: CSVLTSADTQYF.

This clonotype came up many times. The chain recombines TRBV20-1 with TRBJ1-1; perhaps TRBD1 as D (5 bases). The CDR3 runs 13 residues. V shed 5 bases and J shed 4 bases, with 14 bases lying between them. The germline CDR1 and CDR2 sequences are DFQATT and SNEGSKA (reference sequence). The CDR3 protein is CSAGTGRGTEAFF. The CDR3 bases are TGCAGTGCTGGGACGGGTCGAGGCACTGAAGCTTTCTTT.

The V and J genes are TRBV19 and TRBJ2-7; D is unresolved. Trimming removed 4 bases at V and 2 bases at J, with 12 bases between. Germline CDR1 is LNHDA and CDR2 is SQIVND (reference sequence). The CDR3 extends over 14 amino acids. The DNA of the CDR3 is TGTGCCAGTAGTACGGCTTACGGTACCTACGAGCAGTACTTC. This sequence encodes CASSTAYGTYEQYF.